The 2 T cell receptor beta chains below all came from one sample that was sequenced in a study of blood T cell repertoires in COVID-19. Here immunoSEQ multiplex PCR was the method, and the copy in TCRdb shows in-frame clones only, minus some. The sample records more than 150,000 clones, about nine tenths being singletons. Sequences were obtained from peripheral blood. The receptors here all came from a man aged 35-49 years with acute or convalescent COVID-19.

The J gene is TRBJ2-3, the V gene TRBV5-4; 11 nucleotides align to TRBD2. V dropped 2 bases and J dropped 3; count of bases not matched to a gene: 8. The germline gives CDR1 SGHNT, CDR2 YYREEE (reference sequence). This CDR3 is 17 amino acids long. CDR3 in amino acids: CASSLRLAGPATDTQYF. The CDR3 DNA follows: TGTGCCAGCAGCTTAAGACTAGCGGGGCCAGCAACAGATACGCAGTATTTT. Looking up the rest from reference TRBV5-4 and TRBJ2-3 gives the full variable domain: ETGVTQSPTHLIKTRGQQVTLRCSSQSGHNTVSWYQQALGQGPQFIFQYYREEENGRGNFPPRFSGLQFPNYSSELNVNALELDDSALYLCASSLRLAGPATDTQYFGPGTRLTVL.

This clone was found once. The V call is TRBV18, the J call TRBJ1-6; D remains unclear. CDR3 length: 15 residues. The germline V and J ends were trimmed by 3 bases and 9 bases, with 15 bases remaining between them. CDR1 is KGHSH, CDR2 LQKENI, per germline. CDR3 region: CASSPYDVRGSPLHF. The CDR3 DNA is TGTGCCAGCTCACCGTACGATGTGCGGGGTTCACCCCTCCACTTT. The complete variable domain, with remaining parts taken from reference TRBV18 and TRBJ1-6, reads NAGVMQNPRHLVRRRGQEARLRCSPMKGHSHVYWYRQLPEEGLKFMVYLQKENIIDESGMPKERFSAEFPKEGPSILRIQQVVRGDSAAYFCASSPYDVRGSPLHFGNGTRLTVT.